Given below is one TCR beta chain in context. This CDR3 region has 13 residues. Trimming shortened V by 4 bases and J by 1 base, and 7 bases separated the two germline ends. Germline CDR1 reads KGHSH; CDR2 reads LQKENI. These data come from a study of blood T cell repertoires in COVID-19. For the study at large: The samples span acute and convalescent COVID-19 from the United States, Italy and Spain. PBMCs, B-cell-depleted T cells, or T cells were the source of the cDNA or gDNA that made up the material.

In the original processing: Amplified reference gene primers provided the basis for estimating nucleated cell counts. Some clones are missing from TCRdb's copy, which holds only in-frame ones; the method was immunoSEQ multiplex PCR. The DNA gave D and trimming, while V, J and clone size come from that table. The table includes 81,000 or so clones, 92% detected once. Source material: peripheral blood. V is TRBV18 and J is TRBJ2-5; perhaps TRBD2 as D (5 bases). This receptor was taken from an older woman with active COVID-19. The CDR3 region is CASSREIQETQYF. CDR3 nucleotides: TGTGCCAGCTCACGGGAGATCCAAGAGACCCAGTACTTC.